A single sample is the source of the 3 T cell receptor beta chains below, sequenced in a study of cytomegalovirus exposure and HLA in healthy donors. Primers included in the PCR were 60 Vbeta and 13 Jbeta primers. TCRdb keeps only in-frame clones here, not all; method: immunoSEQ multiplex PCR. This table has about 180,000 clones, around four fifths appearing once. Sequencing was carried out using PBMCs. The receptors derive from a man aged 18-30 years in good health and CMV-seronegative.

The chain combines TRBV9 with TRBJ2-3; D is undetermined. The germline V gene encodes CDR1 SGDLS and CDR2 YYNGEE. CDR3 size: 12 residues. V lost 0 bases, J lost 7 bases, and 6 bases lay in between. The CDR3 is CASSVESNTQYF. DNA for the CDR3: TGTGCCAGCAGCGTAGAATCAAATACGCAGTATTTT.

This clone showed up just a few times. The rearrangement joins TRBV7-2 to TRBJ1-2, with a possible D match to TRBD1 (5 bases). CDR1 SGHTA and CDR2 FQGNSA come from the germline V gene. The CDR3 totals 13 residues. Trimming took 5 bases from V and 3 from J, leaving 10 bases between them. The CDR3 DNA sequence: TGTGCCAGCAGCCCCCAGGGATACTATGGCTACACCTTC. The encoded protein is CASSPQGYYGYTF. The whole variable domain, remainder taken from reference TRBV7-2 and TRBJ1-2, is GAGVSQSPSNKVTEKGKDVELRCDPISGHTALYWYRQSLGQGLEFLIYFQGNSAPDKSGLPSDRFSAERTGGSVSTLTIQRTQQEDSAVYLCASSPQGYYGYTFGSGTRLTVV.

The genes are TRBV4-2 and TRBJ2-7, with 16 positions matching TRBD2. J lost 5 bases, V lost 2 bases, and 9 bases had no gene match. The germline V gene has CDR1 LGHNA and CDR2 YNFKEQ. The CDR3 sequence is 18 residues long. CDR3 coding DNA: TGTGCCAGCAGCCAACCCGGGACTAGCGGGAGGGCCGGCGACGAGCAGTACTTC. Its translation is CASSQPGTSGRAGDEQYF.